This paragraph reports one T cell receptor (beta chain). Sample time point: baseline, week 1 (first vaccination visit). Treatment indicated: pre-vaccination baseline after standard-of-care therapy. The study enrolled donors with new WHO grade 3 or 4 IDH1-mutant, ATRX-lost astrocytomas. This entry belongs to a study of a mutant IDH1 vaccine in newly diagnosed glioma. Across the study: The therapy given earlier, which was standard therapy, consisted of radiotherapy, temozolomide, or both, and most of the patients received both.

Repertoires were generated with immunoSEQ multiplex PCR, while TCRdb's copy carries only in-frame clones and drops some. The data show around 92,000 clones, about 90% seen once. This CDR3 comprises 13 residues. The germline V and J ends were trimmed by 0 bases and 9 bases, with 10 bases remaining between them. The V gene's germline CDR1 is SGHNT and CDR2 YYREEE (reference sequence). This specimen was PBMCs, taken from a glioma patient treated with radiotherapy, temozolomide or both. The receptor's source is a woman in her 50s with glioma. This chain links TRBV5-4 with TRBJ2-1; D not certain. CDR3 sequence: CASSLGWHTEQFF. In nucleotides, the CDR3 is TGTGCCAGCAGCTTGGGGTGGCATACTGAGCAGTTCTTC.